This is a list of T cell receptor beta chains from one sample in a study of blood T cell repertoires in COVID-19. TCRdb keeps only in-frame clones here, not all; method: immunoSEQ multiplex PCR. The data contain about 170,000 clones, 75% to 90% of them seen just once; the ten biggest clones take up roughly 0.77%. The sequencing input was PBMCs or T cells enriched from blood (not recorded which). The receptors shown here come from a woman under 30 who had recovered from COVID-19. The CDR3 runs from the conserved cysteine through the conserved F or W. Clone size is stated in some rows and not others, as once, few, many or a class when expanded.

NA	TRBV2	TRBJ2-5	CASSESRTRETQYF
NA	TRBV27	TRBJ2-1	CASSPGLAVYNEQFF
NA	TRBV27	TRBJ1-1	CASSFRGNTEAFF
NA	TRBV10-1	TRBJ2-7	CASSERDTYYEQYF
NA	TRBV9	TRBJ2-1	CASSVSGRAADEQFF
NA	TRBV27	TRBJ1-6	CASTQTGRNSPLHF
NA	TRBV12-3/TRBV12-4	TRBJ2-7	CASSPDRNYEQYF
NA	TRBV19	TRBJ2-7	CASSIFGAQYF
few	TRBV5-1	TRBJ1-5	CASSFGLDSNQPQHF
NA	TRBV2	TRBJ1-2	CASPQRLGYTF
NA	TRBV7-2	TRBJ1-2	CASSVQGVATYGYTF
NA	TRBV5-1	TRBJ2-1	CASSSQGGRALYNEQFF
once	TRBV4-1	TRBJ1-2	CASSQVGREVYGYTF
NA	TRBV5-4	TRBJ2-6	CASSPRDMGFWGSGANVLTF
NA	TRBV28	TRBJ2-3	CASSGGLADTQYF
NA	TRBV7-2	TRBJ2-5	CASSPGSGGGETQYF
NA	TRBV19	TRBJ2-7	CASSRTSGSQSYEQYF
NA	TRBV15	TRBJ2-2	CATSSRWGHNTGELFF
NA	TRBV7-8	TRBJ2-1	CASSPRPASGFSYNEQFF
few	TRBV10-3	TRBJ2-1	CAISESRLVLYNEQFF
once	TRBV25-1	TRBJ2-3	CASSQGTSGVPGDTQYF
NA	TRBV7-6	TRBJ2-7	CASSLLLAGGRERFYEQYF
NA	TRBV27	TRBJ2-2	CASSLLRLPGFTGELFF
NA	TRBV5-4	TRBJ1-6	CASSPGQGYNSPLHF
NA	TRBV19	TRBJ2-1	CASSSTGRTTPGGRAYNEQFF